This T cell receptor (beta chain) was sequenced for a study of beta chain features in type 1 diabetes. General study results and limits: PCR, the amplification step, might favor shorter templates, equally in patients and controls.

Germline V CDR1 and CDR2: SGHAT, FQNNGV. V gave up 5 bases and J gave up 3 bases; unmatched junction bases: 17. This CDR3 region has 18 residues. Expressed TCRB transcripts got sequenced, as all isolated RNA was reverse transcribed. Generated by immunoSEQ multiplex PCR, the TCRdb table keeps only in-frame clones and is missing some. The table has roughly 300,000 clones, 7.5% to 9% seen once; the top ten hold less than 0.45%. Note on this clone: Antigen specificity is unknown.

The TCR originated in a woman aged 18-29 years in good health. V gene TRBV11-2 combines with J gene TRBJ2-7, with 9 bases lining up with TRBD2. Sequencing input: central memory CD4+ T cells from blood. The chain's CDR3 is CASSPLSSSGKSLYEQYF. In DNA form, the CDR3 reads TGTGCCAGCAGCCCTCTCTCCTCTAGCGGGAAAAGCCTCTACGAGCAGTACTTC.